The entry below describes one T cell receptor beta chain. The sample is drawn from a study of CDR3 diversity in severe acne. V was clipped by 10 bases and J by 2 bases, with 21 bases between them. CDR3 length equals 15 residues. Per germline, CDR1 MRHNA and CDR2 SNTAGT. MiXCR, applied by TCRdb to the PCR reads, yields one record per CDR3 protein. The sample contains over 90,000 distinct CDR3 sequences, 51% of which appear only once. V is TRBV6-4 and J is TRBJ2-7; D is possibly TRBD2 (5 bases). Material for sequencing was blood. The sequence derives from a male donor with acne. For the CDR3, the DNA is TGTGCCAACCTGTGTCCTAGGAGGCTCCCCTACGAGCAGTACTTC. Amino acid sequence: CANLCPRRLPYEQYF.